The 30 T cell receptor beta chains below all came from one sample that was sequenced in a study of T cell responses to AZD1222 COVID-19 vaccine. Produced via immunoSEQ multiplex PCR; TCRdb's table is partial and in-frame only. Of some 250,000 clones listed, almost 95% were seen once; the top ten hold 0.5% to 0.7%. The sequencing used peripheral blood, collected 28 days after the second AZD1222 dose. The origin of the receptors is an adult who received the AZD1222 COVID-19 vaccine.

The J gene is TRBJ1-2, the V gene TRBV5-6; 9 positions match TRBD1. Germline-derived CDR1 and CDR2 are SGHDT and YYEEEE. J gave up 5 bases and V 0 bases, and 2 bases lay outside the gene matches. The CDR3 runs 14 residues. Here the CDR3 DNA reads TGTGCCAGCAGCTTGGGACAGGGGGATTATGGCTACACCTTC. This gives the protein CASSLGQGDYGYTF.

The V and J genes are TRBV10-2 and TRBJ1-5, with a possible D match to TRBD1 (5 bases). This CDR3 has 15 residues. Germline-derived CDR1 and CDR2 are WSHSY and SAAADI. Trimming left V 2 bases short and J 5 bases short, with 13 bases between. The DNA of the CDR3 is TGCGCCAGCAGTGAGGGGGGTTCTAGGGATCAGCCCCAGCATTTT. Encoded protein: CASSEGGSRDQPQHF.

V gene TRBV15 combines with J gene TRBJ2-5; D may be TRBD1 or TRBD2 (5 bases each). CDR1 is LNHNV and CDR2 is YYDKDF in the germline V gene (reference sequence). The CDR3 has 17 residues. V gave up 0 bases and J gave up 4 bases, with 18 bases separating them. The CDR3: CATSRDPRDGGRETQYF. CDR3 bases: TGTGCCACCAGCAGAGACCCCCGGGACGGTGGGCGAGAGACCCAGTACTTC.

This chain connects TRBV6-1 to TRBJ1-1; perhaps TRBD1 as D (5 bases). CDR1 is MNHNS and CDR2 is SASEGT in the germline V gene. The CDR3 contains 13 residues. Trimming took off 1 base at V and 9 bases at J, with 12 bases between the two ends. CDR3 residues: CASSEVGGGKAFF. CDR3 DNA sequence: TGTGCCAGCAGTGAAGTGGGCGGGGGGAAAGCTTTCTTT.

The CDR3 reads CASSIRRENTEAFF. The CDR3 region has the DNA TGTGCCAGTAGTATTAGGAGAGAAAACACTGAAGCTTTCTTT. This rearrangement joins TRBV19 to TRBJ1-1; no firm D call. The CDR3 extends over 14 amino acids. Germline values: CDR1 LNHDA, CDR2 SQIVND (reference sequence). V lost 3 bases and J lost 2, with 10 bases in between.

This chain joins TRBV28 and TRBJ2-7; 9 nucleotides line up with TRBD1. The CDR3 has 15 residues. Unmatched junction bases numbered 13, after V lost 8 bases and J lost 5 bases. Germline assignment: CDR1 MDHEN and CDR2 SYDVKM. Here the CDR3 reads CASRDRDRDQDEQYF. The CDR3 DNA reads TGTGCCAGCCGAGACCGGGACAGGGACCAGGACGAGCAGTACTTC.

The J gene is TRBJ2-6, the V gene TRBV9, with 7 bases aligning to TRBD1. The CDR3 length is 15 residues. Germline assignment: CDR1 SGDLS and CDR2 YYNGEE. V was pared by 4 bases and J by 4 bases, with 5 bases of the junction left unmatched. In nucleotides, the CDR3 is TGTGCCAGCAGCCGCGGACAGGTGGGGGCCAACGTCCTGACTTTC. This encodes CASSRGQVGANVLTF.

This clone was detected only a few times. This sequence joins TRBV28 and TRBJ1-2; D is uncertain. V was cut by 6 bases and J by 7 bases, with 12 bases left in between. The germline gives CDR1 MDHEN, CDR2 SYDVKM. The CDR3 is 12 residues long. CDR3 coding DNA: TGTGCCAGCAGCGAAGGGTCCTCTGGCTACACCTTC. Translating it yields CASSEGSSGYTF.

The V call is TRBV28, the J call TRBJ1-4, with 7 bases lining up with TRBD1. Looked up from germline, CDR1 is MDHEN and CDR2 is SYDVKM. This CDR3 comprises 17 residues. Losses at the gene ends were 5 bases for V and 0 bases for J; bases not matched to a gene: 9. This CDR3 reads CASSTPGTAATNEKLFF. The CDR3, as DNA: TGTGCCAGCAGTACTCCCGGGACAGCTGCAACTAATGAAAAACTGTTTTTT. Complete variable domain (other parts from reference TRBV28 and TRBJ1-4): DVKVTQSSRYLVKRTGEKVFLECVQDMDHENMFWYRQDPGLGLRLIYFSYDVKMKEKGDIPEGYSVSREKKERFSLILESASTNQTSMYLCASSTPGTAATNEKLFFGSGTQLSVL.

The rearrangement links TRBV7-7 to TRBJ2-7; D uncertain. CDR1 SSHAT and CDR2 FNYEAQ come from the germline V gene (reference sequence). The V end was cut by 1 base, the J end by 3 bases, with 10 bases between. The CDR3 covers 14 residues. The DNA of the CDR3 is TGTGCCAGCAGCTTAGGTTCAGTTTACTACGAGCAGTACTTC. Protein: CASSLGSVYYEQYF.

The rearrangement joins TRBV5-5 to TRBJ1-4; tentatively, D is TRBD1 (6 bases). This CDR3 is built from 17 residues. Germline V gene data show CDR1 as SGHKS and CDR2 as YYEKEE (reference sequence). V dropped 3 bases and J dropped 0 bases, with 15 bases sitting between them. The CDR3 bases are TGTGCCAGCAGCTCAAATCACAGGGCTACAACTAATGAAAAACTGTTTTTT. This sequence encodes CASSSNHRATTNEKLFF.

This chain uses TRBV4-1 with TRBJ2-6; weak D call: TRBD1 (6 bases). Germline-derived CDR1 and CDR2 are MGHRA and YSYEKL. This CDR3 comprises 18 residues. Trimming took off 5 bases at V and 0 bases at J, with 17 bases between the two ends. Here the CDR3 reads CASSFQGPADSGANVLTF. The CDR3 DNA is TGCGCCAGCAGCTTTCAGGGGCCCGCCGACTCTGGGGCCAACGTCCTGACTTTC.

This clone was observed a few times. The chain couples TRBV20-1 to TRBJ1-2; 10 bases are shared with TRBD1. V lost 3 bases and J lost 4; bases outside the gene matches: 8. The germline gives CDR1 DFQATT, CDR2 SNEGSKA (reference sequence). This CDR3 comprises 15 residues. CDR3 in amino acids: CSASPGQGTLYGYTF. In nucleotides, the CDR3 is TGCAGTGCTAGTCCGGGACAGGGGACCCTCTATGGCTACACCTTC.

This clone was detected once. The V gene is TRBV4-3, the J gene TRBJ2-2; 11 bases match TRBD1. With 6 bases clipped from V and 6 bases from J, the junction kept 6 bases outside the gene matches. The CDR3 extends over 15 amino acids. Germline V gene lookup returns CDR1 LGHNA and CDR2 YSLEER. As DNA, the CDR3 is TGCGCCAGCAGTCTGGACAGGGGGCACCCCGGGGAGCTGTTTTTT. This codes for CASSLDRGHPGELFF.

This chain joins TRBV6-2 or TRBV6-3 and TRBJ2-6; TRBD2 agrees at 8 bases. Trimming removed 6 bases from V and 4 bases from J; junction bases left unmatched: 5. CDR3 length equals 15 residues. The germline CDR1 and CDR2 sequences are MNHEY and SVGEGT. In nucleotides, the CDR3 is TGTGCCAGCAGCCTCGGGGGGGCAGGGGCCAACGTCCTGACTTTC. Its translation: CASSLGGAGANVLTF.

This clone has only one observation. J is TRBJ1-1 and V is TRBV6-5; the match to TRBD1 covers 7 bases. Germline V gene lookup returns CDR1 MNHEY and CDR2 SVGAGI. The CDR3 sequence is 16 residues long. Losses at the gene ends were 0 bases for V and 3 bases for J; bases not matched to a gene: 7. This CDR3 reads CASSYSVGRGDTEAFF. The CDR3 nucleotides read TGTGCCAGCAGTTACTCCGTAGGCAGGGGGGACACTGAAGCTTTCTTT.

This chain uses TRBV6-2 or TRBV6-3 with TRBJ2-1; D gene unclear. This CDR3 is 15 amino acids long. CDR1 and CDR2 (germline): MNHEY, SVGEGT. The V gene lost 7 bases and the J gene lost 0 bases, with 13 bases spanning the gap. This CDR3 is CASTPHGVSYNEQFF. The CDR3 nucleotides are TGTGCCAGCACCCCCCATGGGGTCTCCTACAATGAGCAGTTCTTC.

This clone was counted once. The V gene is TRBV11-2, the J gene TRBJ2-5, with 7 bases aligning to TRBD1. This CDR3 has 14 residues. Germline V gene sequence: CDR1 SGHAT, CDR2 FQNNGV. The ends lost 1 base at V and 9 bases at J; junction bases unmatched: 8. The CDR3, as DNA: TGTGCCAGCAGCTTAGGGGGACAGCCTCGGGCCCAGTACTTC. It encodes CASSLGGQPRAQYF.

The chain combines TRBV28 with TRBJ2-3, with TRBD2 identical over 10 bases. In germline, CDR1 is MDHEN, CDR2 SYDVKM. After removal of 2 bases from V and 6 bases from J, the junction contained 8 bases not matched to a gene. This CDR3 comprises 16 residues. CDR3 sequence reads: CASSLGLLAGDDTQYF. The CDR3 DNA reads TGTGCCAGCAGTTTAGGGCTGCTAGCGGGAGATGATACGCAGTATTTT. The variable domain in full, with the rest retrieved from reference TRBV28 and TRBJ2-3, is DVKVTQSSRYLVKRTGEKVFLECVQDMDHENMFWYRQDPGLGLRLIYFSYDVKMKEKGDIPEGYSVSREKKERFSLILESASTNQTSMYLCASSLGLLAGDDTQYFGPGTRLTVL.

The genes are TRBV6-5 and TRBJ1-5, with D tentatively TRBD1 (5 bases). The V end lost 4 bases, the J end lost 5 bases, and 9 bases lay between the germline ends. This CDR3 comprises 13 residues. Germline V gene data show CDR1 as MNHEY and CDR2 as SVGAGI. CDR3: CASSLFRDQPQHF. Written as DNA, the CDR3 is TGTGCCAGCAGTTTATTCAGGGATCAGCCCCAGCATTTT.

This rearrangement joins TRBV11-2 to TRBJ2-3; 8 nucleotides agree with TRBD1. The V gene's germline CDR1 is SGHAT and CDR2 FQNNGV. This CDR3 is built from 15 residues. With 5 bases clipped from V and 0 bases from J, the junction kept 4 bases outside the gene matches. The CDR3 protein is CASSQGAPSTDTQYF. The CDR3 DNA reads as TGTGCCAGCAGCCAGGGGGCCCCTAGCACAGATACGCAGTATTTT.

In its sample, this clone was seen once. This chain uses TRBV5-1 with TRBJ2-3; D might be TRBD1 (6 bases). This CDR3 comprises 14 residues. Trimming cost V 1 base and J 2 bases, with 8 bases left between them. Germline CDR1 and CDR2: SGHRS and YFSETQ. The CDR3 DNA reads TGCGCCAGCAGCTTGACAGGGAACACAGATACGCAGTATTTT. It specifies CASSLTGNTDTQYF. Filled out from reference TRBV5-1 and TRBJ2-3, the complete variable domain reads KAGVTQTPRYLIKTRGQQVTLSCSPISGHRSVSWYQQTPGQGLQFLFEYFSETQRNKGNFPGRFSGRQFSNSRSEMNVSTLELGDSALYLCASSLTGNTDTQYFGPGTRLTVL.

A single count supports this clone. The rearrangement links TRBV2 to TRBJ2-3, with TRBD2 as a possible D gene (6 bases). CDR1 and CDR2 (germline): SNHLY, FYNNEI. Trimming left V 4 bases short and J 6 bases short, with 11 bases between. The CDR3 is 13 amino acids. CDR3 sequence reads: CASSGGGVDTQYF. CDR3 sequence (DNA): TGTGCCAGCAGTGGGGGCGGGGTGGATACGCAGTATTTT.

This sequence joins TRBV28 and TRBJ2-1; 10 bases are a match to TRBD2. This CDR3 region has 13 residues. Germline V gene lookup returns CDR1 MDHEN and CDR2 SYDVKM. With 7 bases clipped from V and 11 bases from J, the junction kept 8 bases outside the gene matches. CDR3 DNA sequence: TGTGCCAGCACCCCCCGGACTAGCGGCCAGCAGTTCTTC. Its translation is CASTPRTSGQQFF.

A single count supports this clone. V and J are TRBV5-1 and TRBJ1-1, with 8 bases fitting TRBD1. Trimming took 3 bases from V and 4 from J; bases not matched to a gene: 8. The CDR3 length is 15 residues. Per germline, CDR1 SGHRS and CDR2 YFSETQ. CDR3 DNA: TGCGCCAGCAGCTACGCGACAGGGGTTGTCACTGAAGCTTTCTTT. It translates to CASSYATGVVTEAFF.

The chain links TRBV11-1 to TRBJ1-2; unclear D gene. The CDR3 contains 13 residues. Trimming removed 4 bases at V and 4 bases at J, with 10 bases between. CDR1 SGHAT and CDR2 FQDESV come from the germline V gene (reference sequence). The CDR3 DNA reads TGTGCCAGCAGCTCAACTCACCTCTATGGCTACACCTTC. Encoded protein: CASSSTHLYGYTF.

The chain is built from TRBV28 and TRBJ1-2; TRBD1 agrees at 7 bases. This CDR3 spans 13 amino acids. The junction had 8 bases not matched to a gene; V was cut back by 5 bases and J by 8 bases. The germline gives CDR1 MDHEN, CDR2 SYDVKM. The CDR3 nucleotides are TGTGCCAGCAGTGACAGGGTACGGCGGGGCTACACCTTC. It codes for CASSDRVRRGYTF.

The chain employs TRBV7-2 and TRBJ2-7; 10 bases are a match to TRBD1. The ends lost 0 bases at V and 1 base at J; junction bases unmatched: 3. The CDR3 is 16 amino acids. Germline V CDR1 and CDR2: SGHTA, FQGNSA. The CDR3 sequence: CASSLATGGRSYEQYF. Written as DNA, the CDR3 is TGTGCCAGCAGCTTAGCGACAGGGGGCAGGTCCTACGAGCAGTACTTC.

The chain links TRBV6-5 to TRBJ2-3; D gene ambiguous. The germline V gene encodes CDR1 MNHEY and CDR2 SVGAGI. V was clipped by 0 bases and J by 0 bases, with 4 bases between them. The CDR3 length is 14 residues. The DNA of the CDR3 is TGTGCCAGCAGTTACTCCACTAGCACAGATACGCAGTATTTT. Encoded protein: CASSYSTSTDTQYF.

The V call is TRBV28, the J call TRBJ1-1; the D gene is possibly TRBD1 (5 bases). Germline CDR1 reads MDHEN; CDR2 reads SYDVKM. V shed 6 bases and J shed 4 bases, with 18 bases lying between them. The CDR3 covers 15 residues. The CDR3 DNA reads as TGTGCCAGCAGCCTACGTCAGGGTGCGAGCACTGAAGCTTTCTTT. It specifies CASSLRQGASTEAFF. The variable domain in full, completed from reference TRBV28 and TRBJ1-1, reads DVKVTQSSRYLVKRTGEKVFLECVQDMDHENMFWYRQDPGLGLRLIYFSYDVKMKEKGDIPEGYSVSREKKERFSLILESASTNQTSMYLCASSLRQGASTEAFFGQGTRLTVV.